Only a few counts were recorded for the clone carrying this T cell receptor beta chain. This study enrolled people aged 18 to 89 from about two dozen US geographic areas. Either two negative PCRs, clearance, or symptom resolution qualified Cohort 3 donors as recovered. This sample is part of a study of blood T cell repertoires in COVID-19. Study-level background: In each case, the material was cDNA or gDNA derived from T cells, B-cell-depleted T cells, or PBMCs.

Here immunoSEQ multiplex PCR was the method, and the copy in TCRdb shows in-frame clones only, minus some. The sample shows about 200,000 clones, about 89% of them seen only once. The sequence derives from a young woman who had recovered from COVID-19. The sample taken for sequencing was PBMCs or T cells enriched from blood (not recorded which).

The CDR3 sequence is CASSLETGIGQPQHF. The DNA for the CDR3 is TGCGCCAGCAGCTTGGAGACAGGGATCGGTCAGCCCCAGCATTTT. The V and J genes are TRBV5-1 and TRBJ1-5; TRBD1 agrees at 7 bases. CDR3 length: 15 residues. V was clipped by 0 bases and J by 6 bases; unmatched bases: 6. Per germline, CDR1 SGHRS and CDR2 YFSETQ.